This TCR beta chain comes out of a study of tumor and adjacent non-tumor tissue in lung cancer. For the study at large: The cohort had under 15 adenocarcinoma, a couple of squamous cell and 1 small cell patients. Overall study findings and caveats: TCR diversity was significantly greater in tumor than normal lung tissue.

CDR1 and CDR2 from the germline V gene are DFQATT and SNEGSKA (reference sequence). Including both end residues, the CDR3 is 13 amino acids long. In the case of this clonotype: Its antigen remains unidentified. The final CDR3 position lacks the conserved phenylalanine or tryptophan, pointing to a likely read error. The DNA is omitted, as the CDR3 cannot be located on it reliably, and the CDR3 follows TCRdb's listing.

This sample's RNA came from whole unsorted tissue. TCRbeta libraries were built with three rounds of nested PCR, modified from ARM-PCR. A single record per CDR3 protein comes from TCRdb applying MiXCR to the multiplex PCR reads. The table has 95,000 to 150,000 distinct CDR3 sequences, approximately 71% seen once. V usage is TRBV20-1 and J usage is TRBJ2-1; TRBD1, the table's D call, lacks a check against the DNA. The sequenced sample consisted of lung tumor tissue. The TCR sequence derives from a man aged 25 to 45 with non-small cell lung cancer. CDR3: CSAKGGANNEQFL.